The clone carrying this T cell receptor (beta chain) was detected ten times or more. No antigen is known for it. The data originate from a study of T cells in Graves' hyperthyroidism and ophthalmopathy. RNA transcripts gave rise to amplified TCR beta CDR3 regions. When the TCR CDR3 underwent first-round RT-PCR, the HTBI primer set was used. MiXCR, applied by TCRdb to the multiplex PCR reads, yields one record per CDR3 protein. Here the sample spans about 660,000 distinct CDR3 sequences, roughly 46% being singletons. The CDR3 sequence is 13 residues long. J was trimmed by 5 bases and V by 5 bases; bases with no gene match: 3. Germline CDR1 PRHDT, CDR2 FYEKMQ (reference sequence). Overall study results and limits: Before onset, ophthalmopathy was predicted by the model a median about 6.2 months earlier.

This receptor was identified in an adult man with Graves' disease, either hyperthyroidism or ophthalmopathy (not recorded which). This chain uses TRBV13 with TRBJ1-2; TRBD1 aligns across 9 bases. The sequenced sample was peripheral blood or thyroid tissue (not recorded which). CDR3 DNA sequence: TGTGCCAGCAGCATCGACAGGGGGTATGGCTACACCTTC. Translation: CASSIDRGYGYTF.